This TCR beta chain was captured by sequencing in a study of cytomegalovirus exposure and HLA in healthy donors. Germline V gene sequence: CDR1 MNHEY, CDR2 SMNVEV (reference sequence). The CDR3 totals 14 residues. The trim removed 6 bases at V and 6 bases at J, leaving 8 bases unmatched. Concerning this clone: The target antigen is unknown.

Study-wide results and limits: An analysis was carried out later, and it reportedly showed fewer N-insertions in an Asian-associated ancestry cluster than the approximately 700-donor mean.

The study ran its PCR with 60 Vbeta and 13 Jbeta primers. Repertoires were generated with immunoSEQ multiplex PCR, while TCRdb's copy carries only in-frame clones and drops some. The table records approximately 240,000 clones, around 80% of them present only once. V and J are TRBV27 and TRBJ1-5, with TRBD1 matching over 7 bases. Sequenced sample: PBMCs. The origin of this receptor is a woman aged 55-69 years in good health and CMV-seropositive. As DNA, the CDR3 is TGTGCCAGCAGGAGAGACAGGGAAGGTCAGCCCCAGCATTTT. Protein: CASRRDREGQPQHF.